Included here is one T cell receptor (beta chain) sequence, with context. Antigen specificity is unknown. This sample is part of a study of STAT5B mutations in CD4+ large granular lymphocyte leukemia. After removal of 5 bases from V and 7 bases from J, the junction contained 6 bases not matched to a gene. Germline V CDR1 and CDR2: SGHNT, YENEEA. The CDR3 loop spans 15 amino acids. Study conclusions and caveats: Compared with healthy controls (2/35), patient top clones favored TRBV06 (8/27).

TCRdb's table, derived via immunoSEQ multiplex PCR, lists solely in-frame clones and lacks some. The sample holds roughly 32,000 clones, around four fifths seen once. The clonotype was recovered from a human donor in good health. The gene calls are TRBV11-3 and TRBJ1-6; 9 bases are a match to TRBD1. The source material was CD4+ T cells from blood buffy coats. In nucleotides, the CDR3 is TGTGCCAGCAGCCCGGGACAGGGAAGAAATTCACCCCTCCACTTT. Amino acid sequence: CASSPGQGRNSPLHF.